A selection of T cell receptor beta chains follows, all from one sample in a study of beta chain features in type 1 diabetes. The protocol was immunoSEQ multiplex PCR, while the TCRdb copy is restricted to in-frame clones and leaves out a portion. This table has some 150,000 clones, roughly 48% appearing once. The sample consisted of Tregs from blood. These receptors were obtained from a man aged 18 to 30 in good health. CDR3s include the opening cysteine and the closing phenylalanine or tryptophan. D genes are given only for firm matches. Expanded clones are given a class, and other clones once, few, many or no size at all.

abundance,j_gene,v_gene,d_gene,CDR3nt,CDR3aa
NA,TRBJ1-2,TRBV30,TRBD1,TGTGCCTGGAGTGTACCCGGGACAGGGGGAGGCTACACCTTC,CAWSVPGTGGGYTF
few,TRBJ2-5,TRBV5-4,NA,TGTGCCAGCAGCCCGCGGACAGCTGGGCAGACCCAGTACTTC,CASSPRTAGQTQYF
NA,TRBJ2-5,TRBV4-1,NA,TGCGCCAGCAGCCAAGCCCCAGGCCAAGAGACCCAGTACTTC,CASSQAPGQETQYF
few,TRBJ2-7,TRBV28,TRBD2,TGTGCCAGCAGCGGGGCGGGAGGGAATTCCTACGAGCAGTACTTC,CASSGAGGNSYEQYF
few,TRBJ2-5,TRBV10-3,NA,TGTGCCATCAGTGGATCGTCGGTCCGGAGGGAGACCCAGTACTTC,CAISGSSVRRETQYF
NA,TRBJ2-1,TRBV4-1,NA,TGCGCCAGCAGCCAAGGGCCTAGCTCCTACAATGGGCAGTTCTTC,CASSQGPSSYNGQFF
NA,TRBJ2-2,TRBV5-6,TRBD1,TGTGCCAGCAGCTTATACTTAACACTACAGGGGTCCGGGGAGCTGTTTTTT,CASSLYLTLQGSGELFF
NA,TRBJ1-4,TRBV19,TRBD1,TGTGCCAGTAGTATCGACAGGGAATGGGAAAAACTGTTTTTT,CASSIDREWEKLFF
NA,TRBJ1-4,TRBV4-3,TRBD1,TGCGCCAGCAGCCTTCGGACAGGGGAACTCAATGAAAAACTGTTTTTT,CASSLRTGELNEKLFF
few,TRBJ2-6,TRBV4-3,TRBD2,TGCGCCAGCAGCCAAGATGGGAGGGTCGCCGGGGCCAACGTCCTGACTTTC,CASSQDGRVAGANVLTF
NA,TRBJ2-7,TRBV4-3,TRBD1,TGCGCCAGCAGCCAAGATTTGGGGACAGTATCCTACGAGCAGTACTTC,CASSQDLGTVSYEQYF
few,TRBJ2-7,TRBV6-1,TRBD1,TGTGCCAGCAGTCCCGGACAGGGCGTTTCCTACGAGCAGTACTTC,CASSPGQGVSYEQYF
NA,TRBJ2-3,TRBV18,TRBD1,TGTGCCAGCTCGCGGGACAGGGGCCGCACAGATACGCAGTATTTT,CASSRDRGRTDTQYF
few,TRBJ2-7,TRBV4-3,NA,TGCGCCAGCAGCCAAGATCAATTCTCCTACGAGCAGTACTTC,CASSQDQFSYEQYF
few,TRBJ1-5,TRBV4-2,NA,TGTGCCAGCAGCCAAGAGATGAGGCAGACCCTCAATCAGCCCCAGCATTTT,CASSQEMRQTLNQPQHF
few,TRBJ2-7,TRBV6-6,TRBD1,TGTGCCAGCAGTCCACCGGACAGGGGTACATACGAGCAGTACTTC,CASSPPDRGTYEQYF
NA,TRBJ2-7,TRBV6-1,TRBD2,TGTGCCAGCCAACTAGCGGCGTCTTACGAGCAGTACTTC,CASQLAASYEQYF
once,TRBJ2-4,TRBV7-2,TRBD2,TGTGCCAGCAGCCTAGGACTAGCGGGAGGGGCCTCGGTTCAGTACTTC,CASSLGLAGGASVQYF
once,TRBJ1-2,TRBV5-4,TRBD1,TGTGCCAGCAGCTTGGGGCAGGGGGTAGGCTATGGCTACACCTTC,CASSLGQGVGYGYTF
few,TRBJ1-2,TRBV18,TRBD1,TGTGCCAGCTCACCGGTATCGGAAACAGGGGCCGCCTATGGCTACACCTTC,CASSPVSETGAAYGYTF
NA,TRBJ2-3,TRBV6-6,TRBD2,TGTGCCAGCAGTTACTTGACTAGCGGGGGCGGGGATACGCAGTATTTT,CASSYLTSGGGDTQYF
few,TRBJ1-1,TRBV5-1,NA,TGCGCCAGCAGCTTGCGGTTTTCGGGTGTGAACACTGAAGCTTTCTTT,CASSLRFSGVNTEAFF
few,TRBJ2-6,TRBV7-9,NA,TGTGCCAGCAGCTTAGAAGGGGGGAGGGTCTCTGGGGCCAACGTCCTGACTTTC,CASSLEGGRVSGANVLTF